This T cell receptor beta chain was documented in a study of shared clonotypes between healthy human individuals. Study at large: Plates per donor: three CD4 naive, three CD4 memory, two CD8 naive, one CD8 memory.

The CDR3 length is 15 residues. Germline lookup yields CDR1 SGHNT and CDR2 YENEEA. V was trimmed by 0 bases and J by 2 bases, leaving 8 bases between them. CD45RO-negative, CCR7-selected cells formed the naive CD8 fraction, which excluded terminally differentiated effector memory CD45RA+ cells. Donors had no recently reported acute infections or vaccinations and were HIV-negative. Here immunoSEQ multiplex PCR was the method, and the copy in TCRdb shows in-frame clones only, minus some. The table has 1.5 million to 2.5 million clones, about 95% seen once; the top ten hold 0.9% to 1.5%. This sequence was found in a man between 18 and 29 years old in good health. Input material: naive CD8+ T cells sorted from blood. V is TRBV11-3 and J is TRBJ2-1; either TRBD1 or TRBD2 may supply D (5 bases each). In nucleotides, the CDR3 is TGTGCCAGCAGCTTAGACGGGACCCCCTACAATGAGCAGTTCTTC. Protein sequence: CASSLDGTPYNEQFF. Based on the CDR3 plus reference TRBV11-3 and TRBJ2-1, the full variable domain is EAGVVQSPRYKIIEKKQPVAFWCNPISGHNTLYWYLQNLGQGPELLIRYENEEAVDDSQLPKDRFSAERLKGVDSTLKIQPAELGDSAVYLCASSLDGTPYNEQFFGPGTRLTVL.